Below, 23 T cell receptor beta chains from the same sample are listed, as sequenced in a study of response to subunit inactivated influenza vaccine. TCRdb passed the RT-PCR reads through MiXCR, listing each CDR3 protein once. The table records 550,000 to 800,000 distinct CDR3 sequences, 15% to 19% of them present only once. The specimen was PBMCs from blood, collected approximately 12 days after vaccination. The origin of the receptors is a man aged 45-60 years who received an inactivated influenza vaccine.

The V and J genes are TRBV7-9 and TRBJ2-7; 9 nucleotides align to TRBD1. CDR1 and CDR2 (germline): SEHNR, FQNEAQ (reference sequence). J was trimmed by 3 bases and V by 5 bases; bases with no gene match: 8. This CDR3 contains 15 residues. The CDR3 DNA reads as TGTGCCAGCAGCCCGGGACAGGGAATTTTCTACGAGCAGTACTTC. Its protein product is CASSPGQGIFYEQYF.

The chain is built from TRBV29-1 and TRBJ2-1; possible D gene TRBD2, 6 bases. V was trimmed by 7 bases and J by 7 bases, leaving 17 bases between them. The CDR3 runs 13 residues. CDR1 and CDR2 (germline): SQVTM, ANQGSEA. DNA for the CDR3: TGCAGCGGCTACCGGGACTCTCCGAATGAGCAGTTCTTC. Translation gives CSGYRDSPNEQFF.

The chain couples TRBV7-3 to TRBJ2-1, with 8 positions matching TRBD2. CDR3 size: 16 residues. With V trimmed by 0 bases and J by 6 bases, 7 bases remained unmatched. Germline loops: CDR1 SGHTA, CDR2 FQGTGA. The CDR3 nucleotides are TGTGCCAGCAGCTTAACGCGGGGACTAGTGGGCAATGAGCAGTTCTTC. It specifies CASSLTRGLVGNEQFF. The whole variable domain, filled in from reference TRBV7-3 and TRBJ2-1, reads GAGVSQTPSNKVTEKGKYVELRCDPISGHTALYWYRQSLGQGPEFLIYFQGTGAADDSGLPNDRFFAVRPEGSVSTLKIQRTERGDSAVYLCASSLTRGLVGNEQFFGPGTRLTVL.

Only a few counts were recorded for this clonotype. The genes are TRBV28 and TRBJ2-7, with 11 bases identical to TRBD1. V dropped 7 bases and J dropped 7; count of bases not matched to a gene: 12. CDR1 is MDHEN and CDR2 is SYDVKM in the germline V gene. The CDR3 loop spans 15 amino acids. The CDR3 DNA sequence: TGTGCCAGCACCAGGACCGGACAGGGGGCGGGTGAGCAGTACTTC. Its translation: CASTRTGQGAGEQYF.

This chain joins TRBV21-1 and TRBJ2-7; the table calls TRBD1, which could not be checked here. TRBV21-1 corresponds to a pseudogene. This CDR3 contains 12 residues. The CDR3 DNA reads as TGTGCCAGCAGCAACCGGGACTACGAGCAGTACTTC. Translating it yields CASSNRDYEQYF.

This clonotype was observed a handful of times. This chain links TRBV28 with TRBJ2-5; D is unresolved. V lost 6 bases and J 5 bases, leaving 16 bases between the germline ends. Germline V gives CDR1 MDHEN, CDR2 SYDVKM. The CDR3 has 14 residues. CDR3 protein: CASREVLRRETQYF. The CDR3 nucleotides read TGTGCCAGCAGAGAGGTGCTGCGGCGGGAGACCCAGTACTTC.

This clonotype has a handful of counts. The rearrangement links TRBV20-1 to TRBJ2-1, with 12 bases identical to TRBD2. Germline V gives CDR1 DFQATT, CDR2 SNEGSKA (reference sequence). This CDR3 is 15 amino acids long. The junction had 3 bases not matched to a gene; V was cut back by 3 bases and J by 3 bases. The CDR3 reads CSASGLAGHYNEQFF. DNA of the CDR3: TGCAGTGCTAGCGGACTAGCGGGACACTACAATGAGCAGTTCTTC.

The rearrangement links TRBV6-5 to TRBJ2-5; D tentatively reads TRBD1 or TRBD2 (6 bases each). The CDR3 contains 17 residues. Germline V gene sequence: CDR1 MNHEY, CDR2 SVGAGI. V was shortened by 0 bases and J by 4 bases, with 18 bases between the two germline ends. CDR3 protein: CASSYSRGTPGTETQYF. CDR3 sequence (DNA): TGTGCCAGCAGTTACTCGAGGGGGACTCCCGGAACAGAGACCCAGTACTTC.

This clonotype showed up just a few times. The genes are TRBV11-2 and TRBJ2-1; 12 bases fit TRBD2. Trimming at V came to 5 bases and at J to 8 bases, leaving 7 bases not matched to a gene. Germline CDR1 and CDR2: SGHAT and FQNNGV. There are 15 residues in the CDR3. CDR3 bases: TGTGCCAGCAGCGACGGACTAGCGGGGTTCCATGAGCAGTTCTTC. Residues: CASSDGLAGFHEQFF.

The rearrangement joins TRBV20-1 to TRBJ2-2, with 10 bases identical to TRBD1. J gave up 7 bases and V 1 base, and 6 bases lay outside the gene matches. Germline V gives CDR1 DFQATT, CDR2 SNEGSKA (reference sequence). The CDR3 runs to 15 residues. The CDR3 bases are TGCAGTGCTAGAGTGGACAGGGGGTATCACGGGGAGCTGTTTTTT. Protein sequence: CSARVDRGYHGELFF.

The J gene is TRBJ2-2, the V gene TRBV18; maybe TRBD2 (6 bases). CDR3 length: 15 residues. Germline V gives CDR1 KGHSH, CDR2 LQKENI. Deletions cut 2 bases from V and 6 bases from J, with 13 bases between. The CDR3 bases are TGTGCCAGCTCACCAAGCGGAGGGGCCCCCGGGGAGCTGTTTTTT. This translates into CASSPSGGAPGELFF.

The rearrangement joins TRBV29-1 to TRBJ2-7; 9 nucleotides agree with TRBD2. CDR1 and CDR2 from the germline V gene are SQVTM and ANQGSEA. The ends lost 2 bases at V and 0 bases at J; junction bases unmatched: 14. This CDR3 has 18 amino acids. The CDR3: CSVEKGGRVPESSYEQYF. The CDR3 nucleotides are TGCAGCGTTGAAAAGGGCGGGAGGGTCCCGGAGAGCTCCTACGAGCAGTACTTC.

This clonotype showed up just a few times. The genes are TRBV7-2 and TRBJ2-7; D not certain. V lost 2 bases and J 3 bases, leaving 8 bases between the germline ends. The CDR3 is made up of 13 amino acids. The germline V gene encodes CDR1 SGHTA and CDR2 FQGNSA. The CDR3 region has the DNA TGTGCCAGCAGCTTAACCAATTACTACGAGCAGTACTTC. Translated: CASSLTNYYEQYF.

V is TRBV12-3 or TRBV12-4 and J is TRBJ2-1; the D gene could be TRBD1 or TRBD2 (6 bases each). V was pared by 6 bases and J by 6 bases, with 12 bases between. This CDR3 is 13 amino acids long. The CDR3 region has the DNA TGTGCCAGCAGACTAGGGGGGTTCAATGAGCAGTTCTTC. This encodes CASRLGGFNEQFF.

The chain recombines TRBV19 with TRBJ1-1; TRBD1 matches at 7 bases. CDR1 LNHDA and CDR2 SQIVND come from the germline V gene (reference sequence). The V segment lost 5 bases and the J segment 4 bases; nucleotides outside the gene matches: 7. This CDR3 contains 14 residues. The CDR3 DNA follows: TGTGCCAGTAGTCCCCGACAGGGTTTCACTGAAGCTTTCTTT. Amino acids: CASSPRQGFTEAFF. Looking up the rest from reference TRBV19 and TRBJ1-1 gives the full variable domain: DGGITQSPKYLFRKEGQNVTLSCEQNLNHDAMYWYRQDPGQGLRLIYYSQIVNDFQKGDIAEGYSVSREKKESFPLTVTSAQKNPTAFYLCASSPRQGFTEAFFGQGTRLTVV.

This clonotype was seen repeatedly, ten times or more. This chain connects TRBV6-1 to TRBJ1-2; D is undetermined. CDR1 and CDR2 (germline): MNHNS, SASEGT. The CDR3 is 13 residues long. V lost 8 bases and J 3 bases, leaving 13 bases between the germline ends. The CDR3 nucleotides read TGTGCCAGCTCCAATCGGGGTTACTATGGCTACACCTTC. It translates to CASSNRGYYGYTF.

This clonotype was seen ten or more times. The rearrangement joins TRBV6-6 to TRBJ2-7; 7 nucleotides agree with TRBD1. The J segment lost 6 bases and the V segment lost 4 bases, leaving 3 bases of the junction unmatched. Germline V lookup: CDR1 MNHNY, CDR2 SVGAGI (reference sequence). This CDR3 has 12 residues. CDR3: CASSSTGPEQYF. CDR3 coding DNA: TGTGCCAGCAGTTCGACAGGGCCCGAGCAGTACTTC.

This chain connects TRBV4-3 to TRBJ1-2; D is uncertain. Germline CDR1 reads LGHNA; CDR2 reads YSLEER. V was trimmed by 0 bases and J by 8 bases, leaving 13 bases between them. This CDR3 is 14 amino acids long. CDR3 in amino acids: CASSQDPNGSGYTF. The CDR3 coding sequence is TGCGCCAGCAGCCAAGATCCGAATGGAAGCGGCTACACCTTC.

This clonotype was seen a few times. CDR3 sequence reads: CASSYPDNLQGDTQYF. The CDR3 DNA is TGTGCCAGCAGTTACCCGGACAACCTCCAAGGGGATACGCAGTATTTT. This chain uses TRBV6-2 or TRBV6-3 with TRBJ2-3, with D possibly being TRBD1 (5 bases). Germline V gene sequence: CDR1 MNHEY, CDR2 SVGEGT. The CDR3 is made up of 16 amino acids. Between the trimmed V and J ends, which lost 2 bases and 6 bases, there was a span of 18 bases.

This clonotype has more than one count but fewer than ten. The CDR3 bases are TGCGCCAGCAGCTTGGAAGCTAGAAGTCTTAATGAGCAGTTCTTC. It translates to CASSLEARSLNEQFF. This chain joins TRBV5-1 and TRBJ2-1; D unresolved. The germline V gene encodes CDR1 SGHRS and CDR2 YFSETQ. This CDR3 has 15 residues. Trimming stripped 0 bases from V and 7 bases from J, with 14 bases between.

This chain connects TRBV20-1 to TRBJ1-5, with D unresolved. Trimming left V 0 bases short and J 2 bases short, with 17 bases between. This CDR3 comprises 17 residues. Germline V lookup: CDR1 DFQATT, CDR2 SNEGSKA (reference sequence). CDR3 sequence reads: CSARDYGLQGGNQPQHF. CDR3 nucleotides: TGCAGTGCTAGAGATTATGGACTTCAAGGCGGCAATCAGCCCCAGCATTTT.

This clonotype occurred a few times. The chain carries TRBV28 and TRBJ2-1, with 12 nucleotides matching TRBD2. Germline V gene lookup returns CDR1 MDHEN and CDR2 SYDVKM. J lost 9 bases, V lost 8 bases, and 17 bases had no gene match. The CDR3 consists of 17 residues. CDR3 in DNA: TGTGCCAGCCGCGACCCCAAACTAGCGGGAGGTCGGGCTGAGCAGTTCTTC. Amino acid sequence: CASRDPKLAGGRAEQFF. Full variable domain (rest looked up from reference TRBV28 and TRBJ2-1): DVKVTQSSRYLVKRTGEKVFLECVQDMDHENMFWYRQDPGLGLRLIYFSYDVKMKEKGDIPEGYSVSREKKERFSLILESASTNQTSMYLCASRDPKLAGGRAEQFFGPGTRLTVL.

This clonotype was detected ten times or more. The V call is TRBV20-1, the J call TRBJ2-1, with 7 bases that match TRBD2. J was trimmed by 4 bases and V by 0 bases; bases with no gene match: 6. The CDR3 consists of 15 residues. The germline V gene has CDR1 DFQATT and CDR2 SNEGSKA (reference sequence). The DNA of the CDR3 is TGCAGTGCTAGAGATGCGGCTAGCGGTTACAATGAGCAGTTCTTC. Encoded protein: CSARDAASGYNEQFF.